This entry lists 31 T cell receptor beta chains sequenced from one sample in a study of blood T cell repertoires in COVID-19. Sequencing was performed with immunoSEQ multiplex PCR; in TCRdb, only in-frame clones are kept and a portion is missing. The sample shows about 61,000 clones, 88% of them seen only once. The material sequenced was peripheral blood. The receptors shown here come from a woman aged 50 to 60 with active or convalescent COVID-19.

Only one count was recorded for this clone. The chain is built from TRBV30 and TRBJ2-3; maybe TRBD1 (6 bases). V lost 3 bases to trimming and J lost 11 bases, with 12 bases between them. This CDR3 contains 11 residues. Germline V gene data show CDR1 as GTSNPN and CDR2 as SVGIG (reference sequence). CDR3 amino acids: CAWRSGQKQYF. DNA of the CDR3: TGTGCCTGGAGATCGGGACAAAAGCAGTATTTT.

CDR3 loop: CASRRGGSSYNEQFF. The CDR3 bases are TGCGCCAGCAGAAGGGGCGGGAGCTCCTACAATGAGCAGTTCTTC. This rearrangement joins TRBV5-1 to TRBJ2-1; 7 positions match TRBD2. V lost 5 bases, J lost 0 bases, and 5 bases stayed unmatched. CDR1 is SGHRS, CDR2 YFSETQ, per germline. This CDR3 is built from 15 residues.

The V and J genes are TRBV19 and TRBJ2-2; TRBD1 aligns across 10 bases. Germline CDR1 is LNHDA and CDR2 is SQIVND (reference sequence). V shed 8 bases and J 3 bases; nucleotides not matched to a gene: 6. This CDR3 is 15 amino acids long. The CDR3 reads CASDSGTGDTGELFF. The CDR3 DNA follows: TGTGCCAGTGACTCCGGGACAGGGGACACCGGGGAGCTGTTTTTT.

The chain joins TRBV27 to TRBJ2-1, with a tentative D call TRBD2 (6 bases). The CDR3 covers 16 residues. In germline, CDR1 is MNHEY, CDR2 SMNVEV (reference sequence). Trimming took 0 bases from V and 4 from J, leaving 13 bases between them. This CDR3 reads CASSLSAGPVYNEQFF. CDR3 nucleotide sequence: TGTGCCAGCAGTTTATCGGCGGGACCAGTTTACAATGAGCAGTTCTTC.

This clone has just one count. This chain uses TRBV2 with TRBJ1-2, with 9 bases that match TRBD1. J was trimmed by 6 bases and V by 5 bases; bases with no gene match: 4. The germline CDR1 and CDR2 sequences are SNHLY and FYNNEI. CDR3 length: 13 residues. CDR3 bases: TGTGCCAGCAGTTGGGACAGGGAGCATGGCTACACCTTC. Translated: CASSWDREHGYTF.

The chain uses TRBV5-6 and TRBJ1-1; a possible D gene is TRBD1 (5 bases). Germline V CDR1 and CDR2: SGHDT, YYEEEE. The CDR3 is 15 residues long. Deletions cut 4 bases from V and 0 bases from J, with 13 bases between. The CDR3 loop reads CASSPNPGMNTEAFF. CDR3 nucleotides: TGTGCCAGCAGCCCTAATCCAGGGATGAACACTGAAGCTTTCTTT.

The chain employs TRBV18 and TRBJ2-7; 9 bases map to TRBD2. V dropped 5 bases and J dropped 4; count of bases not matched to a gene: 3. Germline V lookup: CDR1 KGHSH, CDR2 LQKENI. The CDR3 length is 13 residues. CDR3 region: CASSATSGYEQYF. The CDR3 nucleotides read TGTGCCAGCTCAGCCACTAGCGGGTACGAGCAGTACTTC.

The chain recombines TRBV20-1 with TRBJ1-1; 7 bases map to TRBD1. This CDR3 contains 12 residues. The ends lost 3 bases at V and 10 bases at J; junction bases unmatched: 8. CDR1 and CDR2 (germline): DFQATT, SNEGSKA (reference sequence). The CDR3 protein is CSASREGAGAFF. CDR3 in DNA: TGCAGTGCTAGTCGAGAGGGGGCAGGAGCTTTCTTT.

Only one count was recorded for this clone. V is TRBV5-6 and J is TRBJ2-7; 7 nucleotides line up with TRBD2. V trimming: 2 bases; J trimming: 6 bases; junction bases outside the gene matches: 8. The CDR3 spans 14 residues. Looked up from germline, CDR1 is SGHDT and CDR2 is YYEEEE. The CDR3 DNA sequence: TGTGCCAGCAGCTTCTGGGAGGGCCGTGGCGAGCAGTACTTC. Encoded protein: CASSFWEGRGEQYF.

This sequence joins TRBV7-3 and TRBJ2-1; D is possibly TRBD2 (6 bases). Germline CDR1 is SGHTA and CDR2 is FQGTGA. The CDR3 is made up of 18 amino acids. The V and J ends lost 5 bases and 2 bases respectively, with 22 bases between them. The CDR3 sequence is CASSQGSGRDITYNEQFF. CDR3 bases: TGTGCCAGCAGCCAAGGAAGTGGGCGGGATATTACCTACAATGAGCAGTTCTTC.

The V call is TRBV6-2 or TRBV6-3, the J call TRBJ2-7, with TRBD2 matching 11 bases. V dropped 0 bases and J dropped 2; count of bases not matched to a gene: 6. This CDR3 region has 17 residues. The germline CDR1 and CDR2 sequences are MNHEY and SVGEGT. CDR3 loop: CASSYSFTSGSAYEQYF. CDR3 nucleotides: TGTGCCAGCAGTTACTCGTTTACTAGCGGGAGTGCCTACGAGCAGTACTTC.

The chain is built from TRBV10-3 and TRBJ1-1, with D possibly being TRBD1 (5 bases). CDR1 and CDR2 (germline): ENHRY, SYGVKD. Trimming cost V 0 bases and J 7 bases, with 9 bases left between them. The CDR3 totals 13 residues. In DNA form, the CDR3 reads TGTGCCATCAGTGAGTCCAGGGAGGGTGAAGCTTTCTTT. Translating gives CAISESREGEAFF.

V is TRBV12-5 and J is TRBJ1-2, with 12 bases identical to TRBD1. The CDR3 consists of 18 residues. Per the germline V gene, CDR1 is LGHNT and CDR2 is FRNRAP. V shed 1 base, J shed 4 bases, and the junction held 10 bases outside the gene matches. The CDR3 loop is CASGLGGDRGRYGYGYTF. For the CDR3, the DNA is TGTGCTAGTGGTTTGGGTGGGGACAGGGGGCGATACGGCTATGGCTACACCTTC.

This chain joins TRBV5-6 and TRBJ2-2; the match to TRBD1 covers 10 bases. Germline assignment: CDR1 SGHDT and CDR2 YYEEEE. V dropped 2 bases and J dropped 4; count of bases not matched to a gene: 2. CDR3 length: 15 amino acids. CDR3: CASSFWDRGTGELFF. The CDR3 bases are TGTGCCAGCAGCTTTTGGGACAGGGGCACCGGGGAGCTGTTTTTT.

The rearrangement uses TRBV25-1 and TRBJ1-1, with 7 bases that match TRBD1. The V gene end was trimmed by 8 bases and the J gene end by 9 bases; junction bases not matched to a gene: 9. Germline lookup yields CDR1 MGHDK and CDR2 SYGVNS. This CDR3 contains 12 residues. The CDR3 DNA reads TGTGCCAGCCTTACAGGGGACATGAAAGCTTTCTTT. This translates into CASLTGDMKAFF.

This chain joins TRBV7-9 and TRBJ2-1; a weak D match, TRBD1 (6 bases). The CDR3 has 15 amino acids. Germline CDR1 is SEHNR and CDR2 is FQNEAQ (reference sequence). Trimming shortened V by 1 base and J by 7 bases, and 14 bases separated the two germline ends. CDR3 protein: CASSLVRGRGNEQFF. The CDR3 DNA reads TGTGCCAGCAGCTTAGTCAGGGGAAGGGGAAATGAGCAGTTCTTC.

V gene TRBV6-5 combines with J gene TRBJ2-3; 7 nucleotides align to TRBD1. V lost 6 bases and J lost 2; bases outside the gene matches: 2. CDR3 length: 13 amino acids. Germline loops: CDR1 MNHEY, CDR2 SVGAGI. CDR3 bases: TGTGCCAGCAGAAGGGGGCCCACAGATACGCAGTATTTT. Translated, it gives CASRRGPTDTQYF.

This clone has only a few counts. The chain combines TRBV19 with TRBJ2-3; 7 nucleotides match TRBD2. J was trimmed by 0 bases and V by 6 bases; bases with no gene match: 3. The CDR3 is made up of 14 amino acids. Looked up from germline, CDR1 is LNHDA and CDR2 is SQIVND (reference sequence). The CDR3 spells CASRLATSTDTQYF. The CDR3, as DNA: TGTGCCAGTAGACTAGCGACTAGCACAGATACGCAGTATTTT. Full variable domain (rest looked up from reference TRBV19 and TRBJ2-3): DGGITQSPKYLFRKEGQNVTLSCEQNLNHDAMYWYRQDPGQGLRLIYYSQIVNDFQKGDIAEGYSVSREKKESFPLTVTSAQKNPTAFYLCASRLATSTDTQYFGPGTRLTVL.

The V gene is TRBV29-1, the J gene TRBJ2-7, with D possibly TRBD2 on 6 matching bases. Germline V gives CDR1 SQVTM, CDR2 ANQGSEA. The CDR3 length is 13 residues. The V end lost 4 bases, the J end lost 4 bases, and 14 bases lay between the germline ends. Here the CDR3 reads CSVGTGVLYEQYF. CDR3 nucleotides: TGCAGCGTTGGTACGGGGGTGCTTTACGAGCAGTACTTC.

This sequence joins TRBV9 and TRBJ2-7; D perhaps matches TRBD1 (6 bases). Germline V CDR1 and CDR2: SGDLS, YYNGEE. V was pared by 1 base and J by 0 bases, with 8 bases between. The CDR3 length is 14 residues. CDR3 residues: CASSVRGFSYEQYF. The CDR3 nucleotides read TGTGCCAGCAGCGTAAGGGGGTTCTCCTACGAGCAGTACTTC.

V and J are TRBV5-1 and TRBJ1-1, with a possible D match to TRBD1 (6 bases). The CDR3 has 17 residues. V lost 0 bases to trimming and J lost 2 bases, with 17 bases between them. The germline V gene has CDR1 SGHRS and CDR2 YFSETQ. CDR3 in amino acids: CASSLAQGGGGNTEAFF. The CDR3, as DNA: TGCGCCAGCAGCTTGGCACAGGGCGGCGGTGGAAACACTGAAGCTTTCTTT.

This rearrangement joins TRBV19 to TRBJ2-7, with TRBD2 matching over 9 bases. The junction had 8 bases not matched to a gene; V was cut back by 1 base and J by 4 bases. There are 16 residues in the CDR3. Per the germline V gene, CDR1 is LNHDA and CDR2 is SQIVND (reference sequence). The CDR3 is CASSIGILAGRYEQYF. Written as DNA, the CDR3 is TGTGCCAGTAGTATAGGGATTCTAGCGGGAAGGTACGAGCAGTACTTC. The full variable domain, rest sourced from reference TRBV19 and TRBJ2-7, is DGGITQSPKYLFRKEGQNVTLSCEQNLNHDAMYWYRQDPGQGLRLIYYSQIVNDFQKGDIAEGYSVSREKKESFPLTVTSAQKNPTAFYLCASSIGILAGRYEQYFGPGTRLTVT.

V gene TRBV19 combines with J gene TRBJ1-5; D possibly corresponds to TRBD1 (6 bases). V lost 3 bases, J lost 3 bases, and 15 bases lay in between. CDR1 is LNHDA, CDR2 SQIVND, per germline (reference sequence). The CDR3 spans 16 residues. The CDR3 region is CASSIMSGAHNQPQHF. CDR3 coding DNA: TGTGCCAGTAGTATTATGTCAGGGGCCCACAATCAGCCCCAGCATTTT.

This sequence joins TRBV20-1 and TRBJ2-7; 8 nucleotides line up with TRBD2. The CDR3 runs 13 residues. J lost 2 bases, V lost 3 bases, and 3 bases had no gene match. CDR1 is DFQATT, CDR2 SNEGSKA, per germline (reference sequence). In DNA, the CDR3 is TGCAGTGCTAGTCCGACTAGCGCCTACGAGCAGTACTTC. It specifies CSASPTSAYEQYF.

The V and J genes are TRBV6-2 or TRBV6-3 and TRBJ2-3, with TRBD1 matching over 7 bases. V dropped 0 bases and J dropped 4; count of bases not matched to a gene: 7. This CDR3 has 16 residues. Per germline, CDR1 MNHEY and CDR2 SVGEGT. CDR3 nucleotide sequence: TGTGCCAGCAGTTACTCTCCGGGGACAGCGGCAGATACGCAGTATTTT. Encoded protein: CASSYSPGTAADTQYF.

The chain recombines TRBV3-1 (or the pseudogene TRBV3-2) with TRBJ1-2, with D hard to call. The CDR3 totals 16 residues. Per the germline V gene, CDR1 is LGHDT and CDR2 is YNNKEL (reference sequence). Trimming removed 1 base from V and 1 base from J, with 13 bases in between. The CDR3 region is CASSQVLGSGNYGYTF. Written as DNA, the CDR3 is TGTGCCAGCAGCCAAGTTTTAGGCAGCGGTAACTATGGCTACACCTTC.

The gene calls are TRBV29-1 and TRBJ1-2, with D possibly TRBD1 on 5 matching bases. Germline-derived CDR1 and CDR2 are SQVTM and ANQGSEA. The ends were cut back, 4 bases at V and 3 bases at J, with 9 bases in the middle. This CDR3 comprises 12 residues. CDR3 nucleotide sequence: TGCAGCGTTGTTCGCAGGGACTATGGCTACACCTTC. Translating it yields CSVVRRDYGYTF.

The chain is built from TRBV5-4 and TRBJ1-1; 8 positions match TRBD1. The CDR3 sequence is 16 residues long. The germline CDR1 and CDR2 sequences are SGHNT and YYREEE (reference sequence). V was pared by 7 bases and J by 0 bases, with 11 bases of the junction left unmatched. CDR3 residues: CASPSLQGAVNTEAFF. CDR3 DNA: TGTGCCAGCCCATCCCTTCAGGGGGCGGTGAACACTGAAGCTTTCTTT.

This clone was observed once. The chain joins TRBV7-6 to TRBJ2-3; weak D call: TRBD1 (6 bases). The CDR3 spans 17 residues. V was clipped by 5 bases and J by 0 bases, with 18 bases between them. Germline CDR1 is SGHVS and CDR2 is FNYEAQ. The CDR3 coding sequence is TGTGCCAGCAGCCCGAGGCCCCGACAGGTTAGCACAGATACGCAGTATTTT. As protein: CASSPRPRQVSTDTQYF.

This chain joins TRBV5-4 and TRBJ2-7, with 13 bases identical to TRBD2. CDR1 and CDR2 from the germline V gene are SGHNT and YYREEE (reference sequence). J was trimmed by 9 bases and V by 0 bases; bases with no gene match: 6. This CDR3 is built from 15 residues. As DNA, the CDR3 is TGTGCCAGCAGCTTGGCCACTAGCGGGAGGGCCACGCAGTACTTC. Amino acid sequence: CASSLATSGRATQYF. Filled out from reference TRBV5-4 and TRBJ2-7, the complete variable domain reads ETGVTQSPTHLIKTRGQQVTLRCSSQSGHNTVSWYQQALGQGPQFIFQYYREEENGRGNFPPRFSGLQFPNYSSELNVNALELDDSALYLCASSLATSGRATQYFGPGTRLTVT.

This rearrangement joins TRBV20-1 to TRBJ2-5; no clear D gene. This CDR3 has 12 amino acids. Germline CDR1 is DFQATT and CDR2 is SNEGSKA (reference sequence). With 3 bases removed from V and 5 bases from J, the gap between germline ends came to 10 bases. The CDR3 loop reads CSASGLSETQYF. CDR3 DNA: TGCAGTGCTAGTGGGCTTAGCGAGACCCAGTACTTC.